These 30 T cell receptor beta chains came from one sample sequenced in a study of radiotherapy plus CTLA-4 blockade in lung cancer. Repertoires were generated with immunoSEQ multiplex PCR, while TCRdb's copy carries only in-frame clones and drops some. Among some 110,000 clones listed, roughly 77% were seen once. The starting material was peripheral blood, obtained from a patient treated with radiotherapy plus ipilimumab. Receptors were obtained from a human donor with non-small cell lung cancer that progressed on radiotherapy plus ipilimumab. Some clones in this sample may be carry-over from other donors' samples.

This clone has just a few counts. The J gene is TRBJ1-2, the V gene TRBV6-5, with D possibly being TRBD1 (5 bases). Germline assignment: CDR1 MNHEY and CDR2 SVGAGI. The CDR3 has 15 residues. V dropped 2 bases and J dropped 5 bases, with 15 bases sitting between them. CDR3 region: CASSYTAGLAYGYTF. CDR3 DNA sequence: TGTGCCAGCAGTTACACGGCAGGGCTTGCATATGGCTACACCTTC.

This rearrangement joins TRBV4-1 to TRBJ1-4; D gene unclear. The V end lost 4 bases, the J end lost 3 bases, and 6 bases lay between the germline ends. The germline V gene encodes CDR1 MGHRA and CDR2 YSYEKL. This CDR3 is built from 13 residues. This CDR3 is CASSLRANEKLFF. As DNA, the CDR3 is TGCGCCAGCAGCCTCCGGGCTAATGAAAAACTGTTTTTT.

V is TRBV2 and J is TRBJ2-5; D uncertain. V lost 2 bases, J lost 2 bases, and 6 bases lay in between. The CDR3 loop spans 13 amino acids. The germline gives CDR1 SNHLY, CDR2 FYNNEI. CDR3 loop: CASSERRQETQYF. The CDR3 nucleotides read TGTGCCAGCAGTGAACGCAGACAAGAGACCCAGTACTTC.

This clone showed up just a few times. J is TRBJ2-1 and V is TRBV29-1; 11 positions match TRBD2. Per germline, CDR1 SQVTM and CDR2 ANQGSEA. This CDR3 has 13 residues. V shed 5 bases, J shed 6 bases, and the junction held 3 bases outside the gene matches. This CDR3 reads CSVQGLAANEQFF. DNA of the CDR3: TGCAGCGTTCAGGGACTAGCGGCCAATGAGCAGTTCTTC.

The chain employs TRBV9 and TRBJ2-2; D perhaps matches TRBD1 (6 bases). The V end lost 4 bases, the J end lost 0 bases, and 13 bases lay between the germline ends. This CDR3 is 16 amino acids long. Germline-derived CDR1 and CDR2 are SGDLS and YYNGEE. In DNA, the CDR3 is TGTGCCAGCAGCCTAGGGGGATCCCCGAACACCGGGGAGCTGTTTTTT. Translating it yields CASSLGGSPNTGELFF. Complete variable domain (other parts from reference TRBV9 and TRBJ2-2): DSGVTQTPKHLITATGQRVTLRCSPRSGDLSVYWYQQSLDQGLQFLIQYYNGEERAKGNILERFSAQQFPDLHSELNLSSLELGDSALYFCASSLGGSPNTGELFFGEGSRLTVL.

J is TRBJ2-7 and V is TRBV15; D ambiguous. Trimming removed 2 bases from V and 0 bases from J, with 14 bases in between. The CDR3 totals 16 residues. Germline lookup yields CDR1 LNHNV and CDR2 YYDKDF (reference sequence). CDR3 sequence (DNA): TGTGCCACCAGCAGAACCCTAGAGGCAGGCTCCTACGAGCAGTACTTC. This codes for CATSRTLEAGSYEQYF.

Only a few counts were recorded for this clone. V and J are TRBV14 and TRBJ2-5; D gene ambiguous. CDR1 SGHDN and CDR2 FVKESK come from the germline V gene. Trimming took off 4 bases at V and 4 bases at J, with 13 bases between the two ends. The CDR3 runs to 14 residues. This chain's CDR3 is CASSRLLGRETQYF. As DNA, the CDR3 is TGTGCCAGCAGCCGACTTCTAGGAAGAGAGACCCAGTACTTC. Full variable domain (remainder filled in from reference TRBV14 and TRBJ2-5): EAGVTQFPSHSVIEKGQTVTLRCDPISGHDNLYWYRRVMGKEIKFLLHFVKESKQDESGMPNNRFLAERTGGTYSTLKVQPAELEDSGVYFCASSRLLGRETQYFGPGTRLLVL.

The chain combines TRBV10-3 with TRBJ1-2; 10 bases match TRBD1. The CDR3 is 14 amino acids. V lost 8 bases and J lost 7; bases outside the gene matches: 10. Germline CDR1 ENHRY, CDR2 SYGVKD. Here the CDR3 reads CAIQQGQGESGYTF. The CDR3 DNA reads TGTGCCATCCAACAAGGACAGGGGGAGTCTGGCTACACCTTC.

This sequence joins TRBV20-1 and TRBJ2-5, with D hard to call. Trimming shortened V by 8 bases and J by 1 base, and 8 bases separated the two germline ends. This CDR3 spans 11 amino acids. Germline CDR1 DFQATT, CDR2 SNEGSKA (reference sequence). The CDR3, as DNA: TGCAGTCCTACTTCCCAAGAGACCCAGTACTTC. This gives the protein CSPTSQETQYF.

This clone was detected only once. The J gene is TRBJ1-2, the V gene TRBV9; 7 positions match TRBD1. V shed 5 bases and J 4 bases; nucleotides not matched to a gene: 5. Germline V gene lookup returns CDR1 SGDLS and CDR2 YYNGEE. CDR3 length equals 13 residues. CDR3 protein: CASSDRAGYGYTF. As DNA, the CDR3 is TGTGCCAGCAGTGACAGGGCGGGCTATGGCTACACCTTC.

V is TRBV2 and J is TRBJ2-5; D possibly uses TRBD1 or TRBD2 (5 bases each). V lost 0 bases and J lost 7, with 12 bases in between. The V gene's germline CDR1 is SNHLY and CDR2 FYNNEI. The CDR3 is made up of 14 amino acids. CDR3 DNA sequence: TGTGCCAGCAGTGAAGCGGGACGGGGTGGGACCCAGTACTTC. It translates to CASSEAGRGGTQYF. The entire variable domain, with the rest obtained from reference TRBV2 and TRBJ2-5, is as follows: EPEVTQTPSHQVTQMGQEVILRCVPISNHLYFYWYRQILGQKVEFLVSFYNNEISEKSEIFDDQFSVERPDGSNFTLKIRSTKLEDSAMYFCASSEAGRGGTQYFGPGTRLLVL.

In its sample, this clone was seen once. This chain connects TRBV18 to TRBJ2-7, with TRBD1 matching over 9 bases. This CDR3 region has 14 residues. Germline V lookup: CDR1 KGHSH, CDR2 LQKENI. Trimming at V came to 6 bases and at J to 4 bases, leaving 7 bases not matched to a gene. CDR3 nucleotide sequence: TGTGCCAGCTCGCCCGGGACAGGGAATTACGAGCAGTACTTC. Translation: CASSPGTGNYEQYF.

The DNA of the CDR3 is TGCGCCAGCAGCCAAGATCCGGGACAGGGGGCTAATCAGCCCCAGCATTTT. Translated, it gives CASSQDPGQGANQPQHF. This sequence joins TRBV4-1 and TRBJ1-5; 12 bases map to TRBD1. Trimming removed 0 bases from V and 4 bases from J; junction bases left unmatched: 4. The germline gives CDR1 MGHRA, CDR2 YSYEKL. This CDR3 region has 17 residues.

This clone turned up a few times. V gene TRBV10-2 combines with J gene TRBJ1-6, with TRBD1 matching over 8 bases. The CDR3 runs to 14 residues. In germline, CDR1 is WSHSY, CDR2 SAAADI. V was pared by 6 bases and J by 7 bases, with 5 bases of the junction left unmatched. The CDR3 region has the DNA TGCGCCAGCAGCCGACAGGGGCCGAATTCACCCCTCCACTTT. Residues: CASSRQGPNSPLHF.

V usage is TRBV4-1 and J usage is TRBJ2-5, with 11 bases fitting TRBD2. V lost 7 bases, J lost 0 bases, and 4 bases stayed unmatched. CDR3 length: 15 amino acids. Germline-derived CDR1 and CDR2 are MGHRA and YSYEKL. The CDR3 protein is CASTRLAGNQETQYF. CDR3 coding DNA: TGCGCCAGCACTAGACTAGCGGGGAACCAAGAGACCCAGTACTTC.

The rearrangement uses TRBV9 and TRBJ1-2; no firm D call. This CDR3 is built from 16 residues. Trimming cost V 3 bases and J 3 bases, with 18 bases left between them. Germline V gives CDR1 SGDLS, CDR2 YYNGEE. The CDR3 DNA reads as TGTGCCAGCAGCGCCCAAGTTCACCGGCAACACTATGGCTACACCTTC. It encodes CASSAQVHRQHYGYTF.

V and J are TRBV27 and TRBJ1-2; D is uncertain. Per germline, CDR1 MNHEY and CDR2 SMNVEV (reference sequence). V dropped 5 bases and J dropped 2 bases, with 12 bases sitting between them. The length of the CDR3 is 14 residues. The CDR3 DNA reads as TGTGCCAGCAGTAAGAATACACGGAACTATGGCTACACCTTC. Translated, it gives CASSKNTRNYGYTF.

The chain uses TRBV7-6 and TRBJ2-4; D is possibly TRBD1 or TRBD2 (5 bases each). CDR1 is SGHVS, CDR2 FNYEAQ, per germline. The CDR3 covers 16 residues. The ends were cut back, 5 bases at V and 3 bases at J, with 17 bases in the middle. This CDR3 reads CASSPMRGEDKNIQYF. The CDR3 DNA reads TGTGCCAGCAGCCCAATGAGGGGAGAGGACAAAAACATTCAGTACTTC.

This clone was seen a single time. The chain combines TRBV9 with TRBJ2-1; 13 bases line up with TRBD2. J gave up 7 bases and V 4 bases, and 8 bases lay outside the gene matches. Germline V gene sequence: CDR1 SGDLS, CDR2 YYNGEE. This CDR3 region has 16 residues. The DNA of the CDR3 is TGTGCCAGCAGCCCCAGGACTAGCGGGGGAATTAATGAGCAGTTCTTC. Encoded protein: CASSPRTSGGINEQFF.

This chain joins TRBV18 and TRBJ2-7; 8 bases align to TRBD1. V lost 4 bases, J lost 6 bases, and 5 bases stayed unmatched. CDR3 length equals 13 residues. The V gene's germline CDR1 is KGHSH and CDR2 LQKENI. The CDR3 loop is CASSRDRISEQYF. The CDR3 DNA reads TGTGCCAGCTCACGGGACAGGATTTCCGAGCAGTACTTC.

The rearrangement joins TRBV7-3 to TRBJ1-1; tentative D call: TRBD1 (5 bases). CDR1 SGHTA and CDR2 FQGTGA come from the germline V gene. Trimming shortened V by 2 bases and J by 7 bases, and 8 bases separated the two germline ends. The CDR3 length is 12 residues. CDR3 sequence reads: CASSLWGGEAFF. CDR3 DNA sequence: TGTGCCAGCAGCTTATGGGGGGGTGAAGCTTTCTTT.

The V gene is TRBV7-3, the J gene TRBJ2-3, with D maybe TRBD1 (6 bases). Deletions cut 5 bases from V and 4 bases from J, with 13 bases between. CDR3 length: 14 amino acids. Germline V gene lookup returns CDR1 SGHTA and CDR2 FQGTGA. CDR3 sequence (DNA): TGTGCCAGCAGCCGGCAAGGGGGTCCAGATACGCAGTATTTT. It translates to CASSRQGGPDTQYF.

V usage is TRBV6-1 and J usage is TRBJ2-7; the D is unclear. Germline lookup yields CDR1 MNHNS and CDR2 SASEGT. The germline V and J ends were trimmed by 7 bases and 3 bases, with 7 bases remaining between them. CDR3 size: 11 residues. The CDR3 reads CASTKGYEQYF. Written as DNA, the CDR3 is TGTGCCAGCACGAAGGGCTACGAGCAGTACTTC.

This chain uses TRBV9 with TRBJ1-3, with D unresolved. The V and J ends lost 2 bases and 0 bases respectively, with 9 bases between them. The germline V gene encodes CDR1 SGDLS and CDR2 YYNGEE. The CDR3 spans 15 residues. Here the CDR3 DNA reads TGTGCCAGCAGCGTGCGGGCGACCTCTGGAAACACCATATATTTT. Translated: CASSVRATSGNTIYF. The full variable domain, with the rest looked up from reference TRBV9 and TRBJ1-3, is DSGVTQTPKHLITATGQRVTLRCSPRSGDLSVYWYQQSLDQGLQFLIQYYNGEERAKGNILERFSAQQFPDLHSELNLSSLELGDSALYFCASSVRATSGNTIYFGEGSWLTVV.

The chain employs TRBV6-4 and TRBJ2-3, with 9 bases fitting TRBD1. Trimming took 4 bases from V and 1 from J; bases not matched to a gene: 3. CDR1 and CDR2 (germline): MRHNA, SNTAGT. CDR3 length: 15 residues. The CDR3 loop is CASSGQGGGTDTQYF. As DNA, the CDR3 is TGTGCCAGCAGTGGACAGGGGGGTGGCACAGATACGCAGTATTTT.

The V call is TRBV4-3, the J call TRBJ1-5, with a tentative D call TRBD1 (6 bases). The CDR3 length is 15 residues. V lost 0 bases, J lost 7 bases, and 13 bases lay in between. Looked up from germline, CDR1 is LGHNA and CDR2 is YSLEER. The CDR3 loop reads CASSQDEAGVQPQHF. The CDR3 nucleotides are TGCGCCAGCAGCCAAGATGAGGCAGGGGTGCAGCCCCAGCATTTT.

This chain links TRBV6-5 with TRBJ2-3; D not certain. The V and J ends lost 3 bases and 0 bases respectively, with 7 bases between them. This CDR3 contains 14 residues. Germline lookup yields CDR1 MNHEY and CDR2 SVGAGI. The CDR3 DNA sequence: TGTGCCAGCAGTTATCGTTTTAGCACAGATACGCAGTATTTT. It translates to CASSYRFSTDTQYF.

The CDR3 DNA sequence: TGCGCCAGCAGCCATTGGTCGGGGGCCAGCGAACCCACTAACTATGGCTACACCTTC. Its protein is CASSHWSGASEPTNYGYTF. V is TRBV4-3 and J is TRBJ1-2; TRBD1 might be the D (6 bases). The CDR3 totals 19 residues. Looked up from germline, CDR1 is LGHNA and CDR2 is YSLEER. V was shortened by 3 bases and J by 0 bases, with 23 bases between the two germline ends.

The gene calls are TRBV30 and TRBJ2-7; TRBD1 aligns across 9 bases. V lost 7 bases and J lost 2; bases outside the gene matches: 6. Germline V lookup: CDR1 GTSNPN, CDR2 SVGIG (reference sequence). CDR3 size: 13 residues. The CDR3 loop reads CALGQGYPYEQYF. In DNA form, the CDR3 reads TGTGCCTTGGGACAGGGCTATCCCTACGAGCAGTACTTC.

This chain uses TRBV9 with TRBJ1-6, with 9 nucleotides matching TRBD1. CDR3 length: 17 residues. With V trimmed by 3 bases and J by 2 bases, 6 bases remained unmatched. The germline gives CDR1 SGDLS, CDR2 YYNGEE. The CDR3 coding sequence is TGTGCCAGCAGCGCGGGACAGGGAAGGACCTATAATTCACCCCTCCACTTT. Residues: CASSAGQGRTYNSPLHF.